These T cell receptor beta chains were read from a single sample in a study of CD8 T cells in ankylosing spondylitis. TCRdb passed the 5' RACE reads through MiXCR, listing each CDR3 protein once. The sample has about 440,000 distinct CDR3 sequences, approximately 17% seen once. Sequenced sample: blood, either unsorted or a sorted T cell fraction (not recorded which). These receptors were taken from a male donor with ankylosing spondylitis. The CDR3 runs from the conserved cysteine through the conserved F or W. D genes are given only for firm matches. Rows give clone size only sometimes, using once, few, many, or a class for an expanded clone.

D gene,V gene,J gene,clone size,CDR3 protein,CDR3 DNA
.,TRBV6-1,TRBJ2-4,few,CASRGRGGLFGDIQYF,TGTGCCAGCAGGGGGAGGGGGGGATTATTTGGGGACATTCAGTACTTC
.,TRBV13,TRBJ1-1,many,CASSLLFQNTEAFF,TGTGCCAGCAGCTTATTGTTCCAGAACACTGAAGCTTTCTTT
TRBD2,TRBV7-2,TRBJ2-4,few,CASSLAVWGLQNIQYF,TGTGCCAGCAGCTTAGCGGTATGGGGACTACAAAACATTCAGTACTTC
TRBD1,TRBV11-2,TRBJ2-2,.,CASSAGQGRTGELFF,TGTGCCAGCAGCGCGGGACAGGGTCGGACCGGGGAGCTGTTTTTT
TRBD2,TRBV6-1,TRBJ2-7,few,CASALGAGGSYEQYF,TGTGCCAGCGCCCTAGGGGCGGGAGGTAGCTACGAGCAGTACTTC
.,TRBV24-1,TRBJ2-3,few,CATSDELDTQYF,TGTGCCACCAGTGATGAGCTAGATACGCAGTATTTT
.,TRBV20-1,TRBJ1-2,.,CSASRQDLYGYTF,TGCAGTGCTAGTAGACAGGATTTATATGGCTACACCTTC
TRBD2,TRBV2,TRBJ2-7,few,CASSDDGGEQYF,TGTGCCAGCAGCGATGACGGGGGGGAGCAGTACTTC
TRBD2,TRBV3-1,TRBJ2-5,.,CASSQDERAGGTETQYF,TGTGCCAGCAGCCAAGATGAAAGAGCGGGGGGTACGGAGACCCAGTACTTC
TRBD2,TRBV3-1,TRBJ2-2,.,CASSQGRGGNTGELFF,TGTGCCAGCAGCCAAGGCCGCGGGGGGAACACCGGGGAGCTGTTTTTT